The clone carrying this TCR beta chain was recorded a few times. Its specificity is unknown. Via MiXCR, TCRdb re-called the 5' RACE reads, giving one row per CDR3 protein. The table records just under 650,000 distinct CDR3 sequences, around 7.4% of them present only once. In every case, the donor was a healthy Caucasian. The germline V gene encodes CDR1 KGHDR and CDR2 SFDVKD. Trimming removed 2 bases from V and 3 bases from J, with 13 bases in between. The CDR3 runs 15 residues. The sample originates from a study of identical twins. Study findings and constraints: Twins showed weaker excess sharing in their beta out-of-frame sequences. For monozygotic twins, models underestimated out-of-frame TCR alpha sharing. Out-of-frame alpha sequences common to twins exhibited an excess of low generation probability.

The same specimen was also included in a second study, on yellow fever vaccine responses in identical twins.

The material sequenced was PBMCs. The chain carries TRBV24-1 and TRBJ2-7; the D gene is possibly TRBD2 (7 bases). This TCR derives from a woman between 18 and 29 years old in good health. The CDR3 sequence is CATSDSGGGYYEQYV. DNA for the CDR3: TGTGCCACCAGTGATTCGGGGGGCGGCTACTACGAGCAGTACGTC.